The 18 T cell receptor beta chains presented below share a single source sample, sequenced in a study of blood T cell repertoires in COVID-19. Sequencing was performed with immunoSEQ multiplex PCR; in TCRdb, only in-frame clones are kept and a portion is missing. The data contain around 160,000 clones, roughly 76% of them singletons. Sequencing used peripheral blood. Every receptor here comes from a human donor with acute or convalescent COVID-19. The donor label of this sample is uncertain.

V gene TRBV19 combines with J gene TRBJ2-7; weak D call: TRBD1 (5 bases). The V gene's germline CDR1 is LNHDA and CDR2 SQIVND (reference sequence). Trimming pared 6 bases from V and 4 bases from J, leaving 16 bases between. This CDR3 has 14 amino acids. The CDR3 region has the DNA TGTGCCAGTAGATTCAACCGACAGTCTTACGAGCAGTACTTC. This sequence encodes CASRFNRQSYEQYF.

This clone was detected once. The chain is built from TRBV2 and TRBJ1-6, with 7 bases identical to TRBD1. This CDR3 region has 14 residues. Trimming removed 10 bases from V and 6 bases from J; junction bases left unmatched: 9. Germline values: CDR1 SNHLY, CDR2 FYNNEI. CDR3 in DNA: TGTGCCATCCGAGGGACAGACTTTAATTCACCCCTCCACTTT. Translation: CAIRGTDFNSPLHF.

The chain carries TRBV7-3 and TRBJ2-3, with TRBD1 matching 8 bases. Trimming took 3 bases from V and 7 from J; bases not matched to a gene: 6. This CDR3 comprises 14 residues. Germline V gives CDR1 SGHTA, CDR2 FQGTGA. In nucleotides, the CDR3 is TGTGCCAGCAGCTTTCAGCCAGGGGGCTATACGCAGTATTTT. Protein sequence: CASSFQPGGYTQYF.

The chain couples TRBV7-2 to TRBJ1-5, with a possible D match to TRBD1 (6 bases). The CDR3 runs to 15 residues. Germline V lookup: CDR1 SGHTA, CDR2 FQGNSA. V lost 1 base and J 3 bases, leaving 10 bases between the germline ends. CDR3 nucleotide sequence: TGTGCCAGCAGCTTAGAAGGGACAAACAATCAGCCCCAGCATTTT. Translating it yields CASSLEGTNNQPQHF.

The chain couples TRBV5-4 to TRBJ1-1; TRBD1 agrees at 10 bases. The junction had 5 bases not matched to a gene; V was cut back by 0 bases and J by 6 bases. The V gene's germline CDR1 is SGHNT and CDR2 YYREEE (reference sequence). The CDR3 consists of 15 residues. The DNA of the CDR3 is TGTGCCAGCAGCTTGGGACAGGGGGCCGTCGCTGAAGCTTTCTTT. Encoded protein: CASSLGQGAVAEAFF.

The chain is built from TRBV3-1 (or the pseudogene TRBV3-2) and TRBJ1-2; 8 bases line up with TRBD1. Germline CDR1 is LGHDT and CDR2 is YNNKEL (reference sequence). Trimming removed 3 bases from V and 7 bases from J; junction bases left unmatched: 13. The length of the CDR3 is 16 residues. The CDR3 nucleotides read TGTGCCAGCAGCCATGAGAAGGACAGGGAGAGTGGTGGCTACACCTTC. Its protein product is CASSHEKDRESGGYTF.

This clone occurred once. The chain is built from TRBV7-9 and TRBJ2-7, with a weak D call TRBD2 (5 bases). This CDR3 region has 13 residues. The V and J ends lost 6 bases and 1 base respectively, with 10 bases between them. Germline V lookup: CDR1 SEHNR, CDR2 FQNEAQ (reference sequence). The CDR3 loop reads CASRVGGSYEQYF. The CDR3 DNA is TGTGCCAGCAGGGTCGGCGGGTCCTACGAGCAGTACTTC.

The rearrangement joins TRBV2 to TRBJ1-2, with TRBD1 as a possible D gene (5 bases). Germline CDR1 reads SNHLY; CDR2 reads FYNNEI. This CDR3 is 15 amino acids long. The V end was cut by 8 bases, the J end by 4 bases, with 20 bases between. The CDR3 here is CASHVLSTALYGYTF. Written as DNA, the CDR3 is TGTGCCAGCCACGTTTTATCGACAGCACTCTATGGCTACACCTTC. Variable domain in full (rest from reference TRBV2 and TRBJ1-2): EPEVTQTPSHQVTQMGQEVILRCVPISNHLYFYWYRQILGQKVEFLVSFYNNEISEKSEIFDDQFSVERPDGSNFTLKIRSTKLEDSAMYFCASHVLSTALYGYTFGSGTRLTVV.

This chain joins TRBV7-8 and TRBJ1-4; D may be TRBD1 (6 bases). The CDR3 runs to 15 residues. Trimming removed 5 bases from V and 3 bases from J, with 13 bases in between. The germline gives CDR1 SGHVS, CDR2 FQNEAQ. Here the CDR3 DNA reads TGTGCCAGCAGCCCCCGGCAGGGGTCTAATGAAAAACTGTTTTTT. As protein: CASSPRQGSNEKLFF. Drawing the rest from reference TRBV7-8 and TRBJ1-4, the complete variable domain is GAGVSQSPRYKVAKRGQDVALRCDPISGHVSLFWYQQALGQGPEFLTYFQNEAQLDKSGLPSDRFFAERPEGSVSTLKIQRTQQEDSAVYLCASSPRQGSNEKLFFGSGTQLSVL.

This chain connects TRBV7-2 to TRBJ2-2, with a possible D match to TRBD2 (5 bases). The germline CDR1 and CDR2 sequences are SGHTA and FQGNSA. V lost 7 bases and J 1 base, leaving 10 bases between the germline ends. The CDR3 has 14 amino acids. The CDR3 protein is CASTRAMNTGELFF. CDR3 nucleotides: TGTGCCAGCACGAGGGCTATGAACACCGGGGAGCTGTTTTTT.

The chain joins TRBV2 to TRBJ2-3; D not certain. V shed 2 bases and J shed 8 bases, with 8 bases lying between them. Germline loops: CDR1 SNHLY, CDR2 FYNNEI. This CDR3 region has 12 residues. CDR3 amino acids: CASSERRGTQYF. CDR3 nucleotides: TGTGCCAGCAGTGAAAGGAGAGGTACGCAGTATTTT.

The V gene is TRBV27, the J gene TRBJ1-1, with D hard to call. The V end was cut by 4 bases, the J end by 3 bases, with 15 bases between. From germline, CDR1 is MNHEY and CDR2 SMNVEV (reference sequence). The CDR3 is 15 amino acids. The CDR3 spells CASSSGGRIDTEAFF. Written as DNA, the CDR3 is TGTGCCAGCAGTTCTGGCGGCAGAATTGACACTGAAGCTTTCTTT.

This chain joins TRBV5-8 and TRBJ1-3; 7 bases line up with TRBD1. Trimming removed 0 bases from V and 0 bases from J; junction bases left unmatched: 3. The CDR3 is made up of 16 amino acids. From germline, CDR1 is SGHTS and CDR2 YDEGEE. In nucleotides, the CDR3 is TGTGCCAGCAGCTTGGACAGGGGCGGCTCTGGAAACACCATATATTTT. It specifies CASSLDRGGSGNTIYF.

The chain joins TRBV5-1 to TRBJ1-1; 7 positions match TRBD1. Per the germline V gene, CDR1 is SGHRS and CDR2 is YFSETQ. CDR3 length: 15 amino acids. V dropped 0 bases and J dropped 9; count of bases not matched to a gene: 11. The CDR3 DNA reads TGCGCCAGCAGCTTGGACGAGACAGGGACGAGAAAAGCTTTCTTT. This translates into CASSLDETGTRKAFF.

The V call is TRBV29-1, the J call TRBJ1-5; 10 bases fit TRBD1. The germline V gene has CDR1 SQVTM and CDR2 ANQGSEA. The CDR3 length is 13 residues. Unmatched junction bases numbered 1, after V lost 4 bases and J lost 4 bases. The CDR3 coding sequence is TGCAGCGTTGCGGACAGGGGGAATCAGCCCCAGCATTTT. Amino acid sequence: CSVADRGNQPQHF.

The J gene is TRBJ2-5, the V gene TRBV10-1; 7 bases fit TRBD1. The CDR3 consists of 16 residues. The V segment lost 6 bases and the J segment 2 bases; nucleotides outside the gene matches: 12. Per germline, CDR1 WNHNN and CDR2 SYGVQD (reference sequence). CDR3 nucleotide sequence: TGCGCCAGCAGCAACGGACAGGTTCCCGGTCAAGAGACCCAGTACTTC. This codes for CASSNGQVPGQETQYF.

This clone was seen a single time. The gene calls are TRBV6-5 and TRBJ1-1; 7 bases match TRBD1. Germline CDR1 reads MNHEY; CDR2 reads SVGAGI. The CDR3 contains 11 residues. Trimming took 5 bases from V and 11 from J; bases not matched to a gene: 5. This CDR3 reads CASSNDREAFF. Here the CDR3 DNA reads TGTGCCAGCAGTAATGACAGGGAGGCTTTCTTT.

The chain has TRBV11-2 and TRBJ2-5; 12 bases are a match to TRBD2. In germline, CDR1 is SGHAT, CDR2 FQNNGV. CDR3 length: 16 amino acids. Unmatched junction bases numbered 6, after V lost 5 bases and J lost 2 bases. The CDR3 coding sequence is TGTGCCAGCAGCCCTCTAGCGGGGGGGCCTCAAGAGACCCAGTACTTC. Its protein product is CASSPLAGGPQETQYF.